A selection of T cell receptor beta chains follows, all from one sample in a study of cytomegalovirus exposure and HLA in healthy donors. Repertoires were generated with immunoSEQ multiplex PCR, while TCRdb's copy carries only in-frame clones and drops some. The profile covers some 130,000 clones, with approximately 74% appearing a single time and approximately 7.8% taken by the ten largest. Sequencing used PBMCs. The receptors derive from a male donor in good health and CMV-seronegative. Each CDR3 is given with its conserved first and last residue. Each record gives: J gene, D gene, clone size, V gene, CDR3 protein, CDR3 DNA. D genes are given only for firm matches. Clone size is not always given. Where it is, it says once, few, many or a class for expanded clones.

TRBJ1-1,.,.,TRBV7-2,CASSPGVMNTEAFF,TGTGCCAGCAGCCCGGGGGTCATGAACACTGAAGCTTTCTTT
TRBJ1-4,TRBD1,.,TRBV9,CASSVGTGGNEKLFF,TGCGCCAGCAGCGTGGGGACAGGGGGCAATGAAAAACTGTTTTTT
TRBJ1-3,TRBD1,.,TRBV4-2,CASSQDGTGFSSGNTIYF,TGTGCCAGCAGCCAAGATGGGACAGGGTTTAGCTCTGGAAACACCATATATTTT
TRBJ2-1,.,.,TRBV6-5,CASSYLSGEQFF,TGTGCCAGCAGTTACTTATCGGGTGAGCAGTTCTTC
TRBJ2-3,TRBD2,.,TRBV27,CASSLSAPGLAGGPPDTQYF,TGTGCCAGCAGTTTATCGGCCCCGGGACTAGCGGGAGGGCCTCCAGATACGCAGTATTTT
TRBJ1-3,.,.,TRBV6-5,CASTPDRGNTIYF,TGTGCCAGCACCCCCGACAGGGGAAACACCATATATTTT
TRBJ1-1,.,.,TRBV5-4,CASSPRQGLGTEAFF,TGTGCCAGCAGCCCCCGCCAGGGGCTAGGAACTGAAGCTTTCTTT
TRBJ2-1,TRBD2,once,TRBV6-5,CASSYSLAGANEQFF,TGTGCCAGCAGTTACTCGCTAGCGGGGGCAAATGAGCAGTTCTTC
TRBJ1-1,.,.,TRBV6-6,CASTFPPGVNTEAFF,TGTGCCAGCACCTTCCCGCCGGGGGTTAACACTGAAGCTTTCTTT
TRBJ2-1,TRBD1,.,TRBV29-1,CSMKTGKGEQFF,TGCAGCATGAAGACAGGGAAGGGAGAGCAGTTCTTC
TRBJ1-4,TRBD1,.,TRBV18,CASSPQGGSTNEKLFF,TGTGCCAGCTCACCCCAGGGGGGTTCAACTAATGAAAAACTGTTTTTT
TRBJ1-6,.,.,TRBV5-6,CASSLVGIQNSPLHF,TGTGCCAGCAGCTTGGTCGGGATCCAAAATTCACCCCTCCACTTT
TRBJ1-5,.,.,TRBV28,CASTIPNQPQHF,TGTGCCAGCACTATTCCTAATCAGCCCCAGCATTTT
TRBJ2-7,TRBD2,.,TRBV5-1,CASSLVLAARHEQYF,TGCGCCAGCAGCTTGGTCCTAGCGGCCCGACACGAGCAGTACTTC
TRBJ1-1,TRBD1,.,TRBV4-2,CASSQDGQGAADTEAFF,TGTGCCAGCAGCCAAGATGGCCAGGGGGCTGCGGACACTGAAGCTTTCTTT
TRBJ1-1,.,.,TRBV28,CASTTLGGTEAFF,TGTGCCAGCACCACATTGGGGGGTACTGAAGCTTTCTTT
TRBJ2-1,TRBD2,.,TRBV7-8,CASSPSGEGLLNEQFF,TGTGCCAGCAGCCCGAGCGGGGAAGGGCTACTTAATGAGCAGTTCTTC
TRBJ2-7,.,.,TRBV7-2,CASSDPGLAIYEQYF,TGTGCCAGCAGCGACCCCGGGCTAGCGATATACGAGCAGTACTTC
TRBJ2-5,TRBD1,.,TRBV6-5,CASSYAPGTGVVQYF,TGTGCCAGCAGTTACGCTCCCGGGACAGGGGTAGTCCAGTACTTC
TRBJ2-7,.,.,TRBV4-3,CASSQDRGDYEQYF,TGCGCCAGCAGCCAAGACAGGGGAGACTACGAGCAGTACTTC
TRBJ2-2,.,.,TRBV19,CASSRQGIGGELFF,TGTGCCAGTAGTAGGCAGGGCATTGGCGGGGAGCTGTTTTTT
TRBJ2-5,.,.,TRBV6-5,CASSSTANGETQYF,TGTGCCAGCAGTTCGACAGCAAACGGGGAGACCCAGTACTTC
TRBJ2-3,TRBD2,.,TRBV19,CASSLGGTSGGGYTDTQYF,TGTGCCAGTAGTTTAGGCGGGACTAGCGGGGGGGGATACACAGATACGCAGTATTTT
TRBJ2-3,TRBD2,.,TRBV19,CASSHGSTSGYYTDTQYF,TGTGCCAGTTCCCATGGGTCTACTAGCGGGTACTACACAGATACGCAGTATTTT
TRBJ1-2,TRBD1,once,TRBV25-1,CASRQGGYGYTF,TGTGCCAGTAGACAGGGGGGCTATGGCTACACCTTC
TRBJ2-2,.,.,TRBV4-3,CASSQDRITGELFF,TGCGCCAGCAGCCAAGATAGAATCACCGGGGAGCTGTTTTTT
TRBJ2-7,TRBD2,.,TRBV28,CASSLPLLAGVNDEQYF,TGTGCCAGCAGTCTCCCCCTGCTTGCGGGGGTAAACGACGAGCAGTACTTC
TRBJ2-7,.,.,TRBV4-1,CASSQPPQHGGHYEQYF,TGCGCCAGCAGCCAACCTCCGCAGCATGGCGGACACTACGAGCAGTACTTC
TRBJ2-1,TRBD2,.,TRBV7-2,CASSPSTSGGSSYNEQFF,TGTGCCAGCAGCCCCTCGACTAGCGGGGGGAGCTCCTACAATGAGCAGTTCTTC
TRBJ2-5,TRBD1,.,TRBV4-3,CASSQAQGVGETQYF,TGCGCCAGCAGCCAAGCTCAGGGGGTCGGCGAGACCCAGTACTTC
TRBJ2-5,TRBD2,once,TRBV6-4,CASSDPGGTQYF,TGTGCCAGCAGTGACCCGGGGGGAACCCAGTACTTC
TRBJ2-1,.,.,TRBV7-2,CASSLTVYEQFF,TGTGCCAGCAGCTTAACTGTCTATGAGCAGTTCTTC
TRBJ2-1,.,few,TRBV7-2,CASSLHRGTFSYNEQFF,TGTGCCAGCAGCTTACATAGGGGCACCTTCTCCTACAATGAGCAGTTCTTC
TRBJ1-2,.,.,TRBV7-3,CASSRGTNYGYTF,TGTGCCAGCAGCCGGGGAACCAACTATGGCTACACCTTC
TRBJ2-2,.,.,TRBV7-9,CASSETGVGELFF,TGTGCCAGCAGCGAGACTGGCGTCGGGGAGCTGTTTTTT
TRBJ2-7,.,once,TRBV27,CASSLAGSNEQYF,TGTGCCAGCAGTTTGGCAGGATCGAACGAGCAGTACTTC
TRBJ2-1,.,.,TRBV7-2,CASSLAQVRVYNEQFF,TGTGCCAGCAGCTTAGCACAGGTCAGAGTATACAATGAGCAGTTCTTC
TRBJ1-1,TRBD1,.,TRBV19,CASSIGPRQGSINTEAFF,TGTGCCAGTAGTATAGGGCCCAGACAGGGTTCGATAAACACTGAAGCTTTCTTT
TRBJ2-7,.,.,TRBV7-2,CASSLALAGTYEQYF,TGTGCCAGCAGCTTAGCCCTCGCGGGTACCTACGAGCAGTACTTC
TRBJ2-2,TRBD2,.,TRBV10-3,CAISEASGGPTGELFF,TGTGCCATTAGTGAGGCTAGCGGGGGCCCCACCGGGGAGCTGTTTTTT
TRBJ2-5,.,.,TRBV7-9,CASSFGSGGLKETQYF,TGTGCCAGCAGCTTCGGATCTGGGGGCCTCAAGGAGACCCAGTACTTC
TRBJ1-1,.,.,TRBV20-1,CSARRQAAFF,TGCAGTGCTAGAAGGCAGGCGGCTTTCTTT
TRBJ2-1,TRBD2,.,TRBV9,CASSVVGLAGGLSVNEQFF,TGTGCCAGCAGCGTAGTGGGACTAGCGGGGGGGCTCTCCGTCAATGAGCAGTTCTTC
TRBJ1-2,TRBD1,.,TRBV28,CASSSPGQGLMAGGYGYTF,TGTGCCAGCAGTTCCCCGGGACAGGGTTTGATGGCGGGAGGCTATGGCTACACCTTC
TRBJ1-2,.,.,TRBV6-1,CASSEANYDGYTF,TGTGCCAGCAGTGAAGCGAACTACGATGGCTACACCTTC
TRBJ2-1,.,.,TRBV28,CASSVPGRDDEQFF,TGTGCCAGCAGTGTCCCGGGGCGGGATGATGAGCAGTTCTTC
TRBJ2-1,.,.,TRBV9,CASSVVGGHEQFF,TGTGCCAGCAGCGTAGTTGGAGGGCACGAGCAGTTCTTC
TRBJ1-2,.,.,TRBV4-3,CASSQDLRTDINYGYTF,TGCGCCAGCAGCCAAGACTTGAGGACAGACATTAACTATGGCTACACCTTC
TRBJ2-3,TRBD2,.,TRBV4-3,CASSQDASGGSDSSTDTQYF,TGCGCCAGCAGCCAAGATGCTAGCGGGGGGTCCGACAGTAGCACAGATACGCAGTATTTT
TRBJ2-3,TRBD2,.,TRBV30,CAWRPLADYTDTQYF,TGTGCCTGGAGGCCCCTAGCGGATTACACAGATACGCAGTATTTT
TRBJ1-3,.,.,TRBV6-1,CASNEGSGNTIYF,TGTGCCAGCAACGAGGGATCTGGAAACACCATATATTTT
TRBJ2-5,TRBD1,.,TRBV18,CASSPQGVQETQYF,TGTGCCAGCTCACCGCAGGGGGTCCAAGAGACCCAGTACTTC
TRBJ2-7,.,.,TRBV28,CASRSGSSYEQYF,TGTGCCAGCAGGTCAGGGTCTTCCTACGAGCAGTACTTC
TRBJ1-1,.,.,TRBV28,CASSPGALNTEAFF,TGTGCCAGCAGTCCGGGAGCCTTGAACACTGAAGCTTTCTTT